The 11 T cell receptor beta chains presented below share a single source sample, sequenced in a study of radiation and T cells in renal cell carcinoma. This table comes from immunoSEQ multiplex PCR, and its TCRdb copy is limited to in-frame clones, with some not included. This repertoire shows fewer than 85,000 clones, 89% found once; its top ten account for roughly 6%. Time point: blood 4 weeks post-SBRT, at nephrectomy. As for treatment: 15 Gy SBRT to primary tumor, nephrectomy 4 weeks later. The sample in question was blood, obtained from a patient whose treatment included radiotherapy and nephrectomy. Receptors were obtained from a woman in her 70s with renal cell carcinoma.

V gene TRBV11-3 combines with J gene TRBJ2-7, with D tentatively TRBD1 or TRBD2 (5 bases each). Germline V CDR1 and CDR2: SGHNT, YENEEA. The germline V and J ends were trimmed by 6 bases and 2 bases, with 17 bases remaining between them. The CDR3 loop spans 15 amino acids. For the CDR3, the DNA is TGTGCCAGCAGTTCTCGGGACGGCCCGACCTACGAGCAGTACTTC. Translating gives CASSSRDGPTYEQYF.

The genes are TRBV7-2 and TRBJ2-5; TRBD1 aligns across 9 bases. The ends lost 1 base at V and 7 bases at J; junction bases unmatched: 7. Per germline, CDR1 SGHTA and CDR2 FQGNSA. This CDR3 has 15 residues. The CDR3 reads CASSLEGGQGGTQYF. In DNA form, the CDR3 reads TGTGCCAGCAGCTTAGAGGGGGGACAGGGAGGGACCCAGTACTTC.

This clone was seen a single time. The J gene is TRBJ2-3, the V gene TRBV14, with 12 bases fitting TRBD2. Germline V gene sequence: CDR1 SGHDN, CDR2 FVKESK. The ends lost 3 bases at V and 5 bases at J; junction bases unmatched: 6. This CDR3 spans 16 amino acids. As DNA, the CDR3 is TGTGCCAGCAGCCACCTAGCGGGGGGGGACAGAGATACGCAGTATTTT. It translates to CASSHLAGGDRDTQYF.

The DNA for the CDR3 is TGTGCCAGCAGTGTGATGACAGGGGGAACCTACGAGCAGTACTTC. Translated: CASSVMTGGTYEQYF. V gene TRBV6-1 combines with J gene TRBJ2-7, with 9 bases matching TRBD1. Per the germline V gene, CDR1 is MNHNS and CDR2 is SASEGT. The length of the CDR3 is 15 residues. J was trimmed by 2 bases and V by 4 bases; bases with no gene match: 6.

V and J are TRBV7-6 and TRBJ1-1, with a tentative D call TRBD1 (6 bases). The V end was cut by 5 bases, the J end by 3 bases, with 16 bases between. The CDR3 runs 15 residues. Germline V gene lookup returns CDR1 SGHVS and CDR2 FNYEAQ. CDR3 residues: CASSPRGAYDTEAFF. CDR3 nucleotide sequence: TGTGCCAGCAGCCCCCGGGGGGCGTACGACACTGAAGCTTTCTTT.

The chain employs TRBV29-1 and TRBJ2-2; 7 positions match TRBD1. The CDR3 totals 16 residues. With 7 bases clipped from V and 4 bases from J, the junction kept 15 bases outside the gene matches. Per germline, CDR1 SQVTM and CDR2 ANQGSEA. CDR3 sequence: CSAQNLGGVGTGELFF. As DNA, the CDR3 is TGCAGCGCCCAAAACTTAGGGGGCGTGGGCACCGGGGAGCTGTTTTTT.

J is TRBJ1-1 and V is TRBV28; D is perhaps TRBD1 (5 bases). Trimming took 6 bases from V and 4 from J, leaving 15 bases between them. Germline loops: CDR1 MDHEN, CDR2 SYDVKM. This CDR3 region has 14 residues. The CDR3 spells CASRYRRRSTEAFF. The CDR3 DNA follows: TGTGCCAGCAGATACAGGAGAAGGAGCACTGAAGCTTTCTTT.

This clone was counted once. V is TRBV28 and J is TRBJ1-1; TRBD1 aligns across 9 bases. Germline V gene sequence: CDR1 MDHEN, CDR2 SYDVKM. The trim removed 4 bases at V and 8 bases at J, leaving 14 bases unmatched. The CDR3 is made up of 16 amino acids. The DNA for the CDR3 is TGTGCCAGCAGTTCAATAGCCGGGACAGGGTCCCCCGAAGCTTTCTTT. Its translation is CASSSIAGTGSPEAFF.

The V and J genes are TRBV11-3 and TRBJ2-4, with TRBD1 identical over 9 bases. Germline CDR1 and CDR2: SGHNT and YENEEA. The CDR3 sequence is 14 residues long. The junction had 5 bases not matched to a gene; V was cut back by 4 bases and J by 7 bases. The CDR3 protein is CASSSDRGVNIQYF. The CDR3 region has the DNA TGTGCCAGCAGCTCTGACAGGGGGGTGAACATTCAGTACTTC.

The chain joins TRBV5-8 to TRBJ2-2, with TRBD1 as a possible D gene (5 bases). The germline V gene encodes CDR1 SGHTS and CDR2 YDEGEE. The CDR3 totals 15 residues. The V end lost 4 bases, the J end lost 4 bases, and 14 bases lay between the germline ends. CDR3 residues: CASSGSGLGTGELFF. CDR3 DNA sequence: TGTGCCAGCAGCGGATCAGGGTTGGGCACCGGGGAGCTGTTTTTT.

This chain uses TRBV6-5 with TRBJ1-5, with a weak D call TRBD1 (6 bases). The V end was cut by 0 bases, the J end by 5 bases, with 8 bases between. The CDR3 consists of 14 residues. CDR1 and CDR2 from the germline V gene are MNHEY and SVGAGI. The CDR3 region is CASSYSGGDQPQHF. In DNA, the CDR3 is TGTGCCAGCAGTTACTCGGGGGGCGATCAGCCCCAGCATTTT.